The present TCR beta chain was sequenced within a study of blood T cell repertoires in COVID-19. Overall study: Acute and convalescent COVID-19 specimens originated in the United States, Italy and Spain. The cDNA or gDNA used as material had been derived from T cells, B-cell-depleted T cells, or PBMCs.

Original analysis: Amplification of reference gene primers was used by the study to estimate nucleated cell counts. TCRdb's table, derived via immunoSEQ multiplex PCR, lists solely in-frame clones and lacks some. The DNA was the basis for D and trimming; V, J and clone size are from that table. Of approximately 180,000 clones in the sample, around 87% are singletons; the top ten hold 2% to 3%. Material for sequencing was peripheral blood. This TCR came from a man in his forties or fifties with active or convalescent COVID-19.

The CDR3 spells CASSVDQATEAFF. In DNA form, the CDR3 reads TGTGCCAGCAGCGTAGATCAGGCAACTGAAGCTTTCTTT. The rearrangement joins TRBV9 to TRBJ1-1; D ambiguous. The germline V and J ends were trimmed by 0 bases and 5 bases, with 8 bases remaining between them. Germline values: CDR1 SGDLS, CDR2 YYNGEE. The CDR3 has 13 residues.